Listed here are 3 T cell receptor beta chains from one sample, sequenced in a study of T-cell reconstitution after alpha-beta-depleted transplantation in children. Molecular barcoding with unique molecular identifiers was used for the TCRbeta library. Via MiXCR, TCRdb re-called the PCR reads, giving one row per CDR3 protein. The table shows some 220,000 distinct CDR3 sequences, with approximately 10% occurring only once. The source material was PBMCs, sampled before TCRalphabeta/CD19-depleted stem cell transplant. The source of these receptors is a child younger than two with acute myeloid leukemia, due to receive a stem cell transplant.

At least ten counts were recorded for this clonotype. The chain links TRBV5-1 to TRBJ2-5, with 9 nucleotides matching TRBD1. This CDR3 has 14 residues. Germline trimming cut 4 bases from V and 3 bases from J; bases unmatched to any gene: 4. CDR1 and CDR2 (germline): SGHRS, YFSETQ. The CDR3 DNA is TGCGCCAGCAGCAAGGACAGGGGAGAAGAGACCCAGTACTTC. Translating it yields CASSKDRGEETQYF.

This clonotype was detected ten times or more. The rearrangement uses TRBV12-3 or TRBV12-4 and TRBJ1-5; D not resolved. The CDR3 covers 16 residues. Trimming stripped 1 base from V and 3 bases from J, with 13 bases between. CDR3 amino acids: CASSLGGSVNNQPQHF. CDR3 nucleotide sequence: TGTGCCAGCAGTTTAGGAGGTAGCGTAAACAATCAGCCCCAGCATTTT.

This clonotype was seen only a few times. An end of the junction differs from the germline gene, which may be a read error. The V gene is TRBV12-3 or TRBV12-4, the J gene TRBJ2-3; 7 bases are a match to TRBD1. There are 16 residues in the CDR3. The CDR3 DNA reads TGTGCCAGCAGTTTAGCCGACAGGGAACCCACAGATGCGCAGTATTTT. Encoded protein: CASSLADREPTDAQYF.